These 20 T cell receptor beta chains came from one sample sequenced in a study of blood T cells in healthy people across ages. Alongside a J-beta primer mix, a sample-barcoded 5' primer served in a second PCR lasting about 7 to 12 cycles. TCRdb reprocessed the 5' RACE reads via MiXCR and lists one record per CDR3 protein. This sample has some 640,000 distinct CDR3 sequences, with approximately 50% found just once. The sample taken for sequencing was blood. These receptors were obtained from a woman aged 60 to 75 in good health.

This clonotype occurred many times. This rearrangement joins TRBV10-3 to TRBJ1-3, with unresolved D. This CDR3 is built from 18 residues. Germline V gene data show CDR1 as ENHRY and CDR2 as SYGVKD. V gave up 4 bases and J gave up 1 base, with 20 bases separating them. Here the CDR3 reads CAISGVPTDLGSGNTIYF. DNA for the CDR3: TGTGCCATCAGTGGGGTTCCAACCGACCTTGGGTCTGGAAACACCATATATTTT.

V gene TRBV7-2 combines with J gene TRBJ2-7; 13 bases agree with TRBD2. V shed 5 bases, J shed 5 bases, and the junction held 12 bases outside the gene matches. The CDR3 runs 17 residues. Per germline, CDR1 SGHTA and CDR2 FQGNSA. In DNA, the CDR3 is TGTGCCAGCAGCACCCAAATACGGACTAGCGGGAGCCACGAGCAGTACTTC. Translation: CASSTQIRTSGSHEQYF.

The V and J genes are TRBV6-1 and TRBJ2-5, with no clear D. The CDR3 totals 14 residues. The V gene's germline CDR1 is MNHNS and CDR2 SASEGT. Trimming shortened V by 4 bases and J by 4 bases, and 13 bases separated the two germline ends. The CDR3 sequence is CASSVEDGSETQYF. For the CDR3, the DNA is TGTGCCAGCAGTGTTGAAGACGGATCAGAGACCCAGTACTTC.

A note on this clonotype: One base away lies a much larger clone, so this may be a sequencing read error. J is TRBJ2-7 and V is TRBV29-1, with D perhaps matching TRBD2 (5 bases). The CDR3 extends over 14 amino acids. The germline CDR1 and CDR2 sequences are SQVTM and ANQGSEA. Trimming removed 7 bases from V and 2 bases from J, with 18 bases in between. CDR3 region: CSADSESSPYEQYF. CDR3 bases: TGCAGCGCGGACTCGGAGAGTAGTCCCTACGAGCAGTACTTC.

The V call is TRBV7-9, the J call TRBJ2-5; TRBD2 matches 9 bases. Germline loops: CDR1 SEHNR, CDR2 FQNEAQ (reference sequence). CDR3 length: 15 residues. The junction had 13 bases not matched to a gene; V was cut back by 3 bases and J by 11 bases. Written as DNA, the CDR3 is TGTGCCAGCAGCTTTCGACTAGCGGCCTACAATGAGCAGTACTTC. Its translation: CASSFRLAAYNEQYF.

This chain joins TRBV4-2 and TRBJ2-5; D gene unclear. The CDR3 runs to 17 residues. The germline CDR1 and CDR2 sequences are LGHNA and YNFKEQ. Between the trimmed V and J ends, which lost 2 bases and 6 bases, there was a span of 22 bases. The chain's CDR3 is CASSQWVRAGGEKTQYF. The CDR3 DNA reads as TGTGCCAGCAGCCAATGGGTCCGGGCTGGTGGTGAGAAGACCCAGTACTTC.

The chain recombines TRBV24-1 with TRBJ2-7, with D perhaps TRBD2 (5 bases). V was clipped by 5 bases and J by 2 bases, with 12 bases between them. The CDR3 length is 14 residues. The germline V gene has CDR1 KGHDR and CDR2 SFDVKD. The CDR3 loop is CATSGGGSPYEQYF. Here the CDR3 DNA reads TGTGCCACCAGTGGTGGAGGATCCCCCTACGAGCAGTACTTC.

This chain connects TRBV7-2 to TRBJ2-3; maybe TRBD2 (5 bases). V lost 1 base and J lost 0, with 8 bases in between. CDR1 and CDR2 (germline): SGHTA, FQGNSA. The CDR3 loop spans 15 amino acids. CDR3 DNA: TGTGCCAGCAGCTTAGGCGGGTTTAGCACAGATACGCAGTATTTT. Translating gives CASSLGGFSTDTQYF.

A note on this clonotype: This may be a read error, as it is one base from a much larger clone. The chain carries TRBV28 and TRBJ2-4; D unclear. Trimming removed 6 bases from V and 13 bases from J, with 19 bases in between. The CDR3 is made up of 13 amino acids. Germline CDR1 is MDHEN and CDR2 is SYDVKM. CDR3 sequence: CASRTGISYGQYF. For the CDR3, the DNA is TGTGCCAGCAGGACGGGCATCTCCTACGGGCAGTACTTC.

This clonotype was observed a few times. This chain connects TRBV29-1 to TRBJ2-7, with a tentative D call TRBD2 (6 bases). Germline assignment: CDR1 SQVTM and CDR2 ANQGSEA. Trimming stripped 8 bases from V and 4 bases from J, with 12 bases between. The CDR3 is 11 amino acids. This chain's CDR3 is CSIRDSYEQYF. In DNA form, the CDR3 reads TGCAGCATCCGGGACTCGTACGAGCAGTACTTC.

This chain connects TRBV18 to TRBJ2-1; 9 bases agree with TRBD2. From germline, CDR1 is KGHSH and CDR2 LQKENI. The length of the CDR3 is 14 residues. Germline trimming cut 5 bases from V and 5 bases from J; bases unmatched to any gene: 4. The CDR3 DNA follows: TGTGCCAGCTCAAAGGCGGGAGGGGACAATGAGCAGTTCTTC. Encoded protein: CASSKAGGDNEQFF. Complete variable domain (other parts from reference TRBV18 and TRBJ2-1): NAGVMQNPRHLVRRRGQEARLRCSPMKGHSHVYWYRQLPEEGLKFMVYLQKENIIDESGMPKERFSAEFPKEGPSILRIQQVVRGDSAAYFCASSKAGGDNEQFFGPGTRLTVL.

The J gene is TRBJ2-1, the V gene TRBV5-5; D remains unclear. Matching the DNA end better, TRBJ2-7 makes the J call doubtful. Germline V gene data show CDR1 as SGHKS and CDR2 as YYEKEE (reference sequence). The CDR3 runs to 15 residues. The CDR3 is CASNPDILSYNEQYF. The CDR3 DNA sequence: TGTGCCAGCAACCCAGACATTCTCTCCTACAATGAGCAGTACTTC.

This clonotype has a handful of counts. The chain couples TRBV6-4 to TRBJ2-7; maybe TRBD1 (6 bases). Trimming pared 0 bases from V and 6 bases from J, leaving 24 bases between. The CDR3 covers 18 residues. Looked up from germline, CDR1 is MRHNA and CDR2 is SNTAGT. The chain's CDR3 is CASSDSRPPHRELGEQYF. The CDR3 nucleotides read TGTGCCAGCAGTGACTCTAGGCCCCCACACAGGGAATTGGGCGAGCAGTACTTC.

This clonotype was seen more than once but under ten times. The gene calls are TRBV29-1 and TRBJ2-7; possible D gene TRBD1, 6 bases. Germline CDR1 is SQVTM and CDR2 is ANQGSEA. Deletions cut 6 bases from V and 2 bases from J, with 14 bases between. This CDR3 comprises 13 residues. The DNA of the CDR3 is TGCAGCGTCCTGACCGGGACAACCTACGAGCAGTACTTC. Its translation is CSVLTGTTYEQYF.

Ten or more counts support this clonotype. The J gene is TRBJ1-6, the V gene TRBV7-9; TRBD1 might be the D (6 bases). CDR1 SEHNR and CDR2 FQNEAQ come from the germline V gene (reference sequence). V lost 1 base, J lost 7 bases, and 11 bases lay in between. The CDR3 consists of 15 residues. CDR3 sequence: CASSLGTGRNSPLHF. DNA of the CDR3: TGTGCCAGCAGCTTAGGCACAGGGAGAAATTCACCCCTCCACTTT.

The chain recombines TRBV4-2 with TRBJ2-7; 7 bases are a match to TRBD2. The J call may not be correct, given that the DNA end is closer to TRBJ2-5. The CDR3 runs to 15 residues. Germline V gene data show CDR1 as LGHNA and CDR2 as YNFKEQ. The CDR3 bases are TGTGCCAGCAGCCAAGTTTCGGGGGGTCTGAAGACCCAGTACTTC. This gives the protein CASSQVSGGLKTQYF.

This clonotype was recorded a few times. The V call is TRBV20-1, the J call TRBJ2-5; D gene unclear. In germline, CDR1 is DFQATT, CDR2 SNEGSKA (reference sequence). This CDR3 has 13 amino acids. The V end was cut by 0 bases, the J end by 5 bases, with 10 bases between. The CDR3 sequence: CSARDTRSETQYF. CDR3 bases: TGCAGTGCTAGAGATACCAGATCTGAGACCCAGTACTTC.

This clonotype came up a few times. The chain combines TRBV5-6 with TRBJ2-5; the D gene could be TRBD1 or TRBD2 (6 bases each). The V end was cut by 7 bases, the J end by 4 bases, with 14 bases between. The CDR3 contains 13 residues. Germline values: CDR1 SGHDT, CDR2 YYEEEE. This CDR3 reads CASWQQGGETQYF. CDR3 coding DNA: TGTGCCAGCTGGCAACAGGGAGGAGAGACCCAGTACTTC.

This chain joins TRBV7-3 and TRBJ2-6; a weak D match, TRBD2 (5 bases). V shed 1 base and J shed 2 bases, with 9 bases lying between them. The CDR3 contains 16 residues. Germline V lookup: CDR1 SGHTA, CDR2 FQGTGA. The CDR3 loop reads CASSLIVSAGANVLTF. The CDR3 DNA sequence: TGTGCCAGCAGCTTAATTGTTAGCGCTGGGGCCAACGTCCTGACTTTC.

The chain is built from TRBV29-1 and TRBJ1-4; D unclear. V gave up 2 bases and J gave up 4 bases, with 5 bases separating them. The CDR3 has 12 amino acids. Germline V gene data show CDR1 as SQVTM and CDR2 as ANQGSEA. CDR3 nucleotides: TGCAGCGTTGAAAGTTTTAATGAAAAACTGTTTTTT. Its translation is CSVESFNEKLFF.